The rows below give T cell receptor beta chains drawn from one sample of a study of T cells in localized non-small cell lung cancer. Libraries were prepared by immunoSEQ multiplex PCR; TCRdb keeps only in-frame clonotypes and omits some of them. The data show some 85,000 clones, around 81% seen once. The sample was PBMCs, taken before any cancer treatment. The receptors derive from a man between 40 and 75 years old with stage II squamous cell lung carcinoma. Both conserved end residues are part of each CDR3. The D gene is left open where the match is weak. A row's size may be missing; if present it is once, few, many or a size class.

cdr3_nt	cdr3_aa	j_call	v_call	clone_size	d_call
TGTGCCAGCAGTTCGAGGACAGGGGATGGCTACACCTTC	CASSSRTGDGYTF	TRBJ1-2	TRBV27	-	TRBD1
TGTGCCAGCAGCGTGGGGGGAACTGGAAACACCATATATTTT	CASSVGGTGNTIYF	TRBJ1-3	TRBV9	-	-
TGCAGCGTTGAGTTTCGGCATAAGTGGGTCAATGAGCAGTTCTTC	CSVEFRHKWVNEQFF	TRBJ2-1	TRBV29-1	-	-
TGTGCCAGCAGTGGGGATAGCAATCAGCCCCAGCATTTT	CASSGDSNQPQHF	TRBJ1-5	TRBV6-1	-	-
TGCGCCAGCAGTGGAGACCATTATGGCTACACCTTC	CASSGDHYGYTF	TRBJ1-2	TRBV5-1	few	-
TGTGCCAGTAGGTCTTTGGGGACCACCGGGGGGGCGCCCCAGCATTTT	CASRSLGTTGGAPQHF	TRBJ1-5	TRBV19	-	-
TGTGCCAGCAGCCCGAGCGGGAGGGCCTTTCGCGAGCAGTACTTC	CASSPSGRAFREQYF	TRBJ2-7	TRBV7-9	once	TRBD2
TGTGCCTGGAGTCCATCCCTAAATCAGCCCCAGCATTTT	CAWSPSLNQPQHF	TRBJ1-5	TRBV30	-	-
TGTGCCAGCAGTTCAACAGGGGAGAACACTGAAGCTTTCTTT	CASSSTGENTEAFF	TRBJ1-1	TRBV28	once	TRBD1
TGTGCCTGGAGTTTGGGGACAGGGAACACTGAAGCTTTCTTT	CAWSLGTGNTEAFF	TRBJ1-1	TRBV30	-	TRBD1
TGTGCCAGCAGCGCACTAGCGGGAGGCCCCAATGAGCAGTTCTTC	CASSALAGGPNEQFF	TRBJ2-1	TRBV9	-	TRBD2
TGTGCCAGCGGGACAGGATACAAAGACACTGAAGCTTTCTTT	CASGTGYKDTEAFF	TRBJ1-1	TRBV27	-	TRBD1
TGTGCCAGCAGTGAACCCGGCTACACCTTC	CASSEPGYTF	TRBJ1-2	TRBV6-1	-	-
TGTGCCATCAGTGAGTCGTGGGGAGTGGGGGCATACGAGCAGTACTTC	CAISESWGVGAYEQYF	TRBJ2-7	TRBV10-3	-	-
TGTGCCAGTAGTATTGGGGGCGCGGGGGGCCTGGAAAAACTGTTTTTT	CASSIGGAGGLEKLFF	TRBJ1-4	TRBV19	-	-
TGTGCCTGGAGTGTCGCGGGAGTTTTAACCGGGGAGCTGTTTTTT	CAWSVAGVLTGELFF	TRBJ2-2	TRBV30	-	TRBD2
TGCGCCAGCAGCCAAGATGGCAGGGCCCTACACTTC	CASSQDGRALHF	TRBJ2-5	TRBV4-1	-	-
TGTGCCAGCAGCCAGCAAGGCAGCACCACCGAGCAGTACTTC	CASSQQGSTTEQYF	TRBJ2-7	TRBV14	-	-
TGTGCCAGCAGCCCAGTTGAGGGCTACTCTGGGGCCAACGTCCTGACTTTC	CASSPVEGYSGANVLTF	TRBJ2-6	TRBV9	-	-
TGTGCCAGCTCACCATCCTTCGTCAGGGAGGAGACCCAGTACTTC	CASSPSFVREETQYF	TRBJ2-5	TRBV18	-	-
TGTGCCAGCAGCTTAGGGCAGGGGTCGGAACTGTTTTTT	CASSLGQGSELFF	TRBJ1-4	TRBV7-2	-	-
TGTGCCAGCAGCCCAGCGGGAGCAACCTACGAGCAGTACTTC	CASSPAGATYEQYF	TRBJ2-7	TRBV7-2	many	TRBD2
TGCGCCAGCAGCGAATCCGGACAGCCGGAAGAAAAACTGTTTTTT	CASSESGQPEEKLFF	TRBJ1-4	TRBV5-1	-	-
TGTGCCAGTAGTGATCGGGCAGATACGCAGTATTTT	CASSDRADTQYF	TRBJ2-3	TRBV19	-	-
TGTGCCAGCAGCCTCGGGGACCCAAGATGGTCAGAGACCCAGTACTTC	CASSLGDPRWSETQYF	TRBJ2-5	TRBV11-2	-	-
TGTGCCAGCAGCGTAGGGGGAGGTTCCTACAATGAGCAGTTCTTC	CASSVGGGSYNEQFF	TRBJ2-1	TRBV9	-	-
TGCGCCAGCAGCTTGGGACAGGGGGCGCCTAACTATGGCTACACCTTC	CASSLGQGAPNYGYTF	TRBJ1-2	TRBV5-1	-	TRBD1
TGTGCCAGTAGCCAACAGCCCAGCCCTTCATATGGCTACACCTTC	CASSQQPSPSYGYTF	TRBJ1-2	TRBV19	-	-
TGTGCCAGCAGCCTCCGGGTGGCGAACACCGGGGAGCTGTTTTTT	CASSLRVANTGELFF	TRBJ2-2	TRBV13	few	-
TGTGCCAGCAGCGGGTGGGGCAGCACAGATACGCAGTATTTT	CASSGWGSTDTQYF	TRBJ2-3	TRBV7-6	few	-
TGTGCCAGCGAGTCTGCGAGTGGCAATCAGCCCCAGCATTTT	CASESASGNQPQHF	TRBJ1-5	TRBV28	-	-
TGTGCCATCAGTGAGTCAGGGGAGGGAAACTATGGCTACACCTTC	CAISESGEGNYGYTF	TRBJ1-2	TRBV10-3	-	-
TGCGCCAGCAGCCGCCAGGGACTAGCGGACTACAATGAGCAGTTCTTC	CASSRQGLADYNEQFF	TRBJ2-1	TRBV4-3	-	TRBD2